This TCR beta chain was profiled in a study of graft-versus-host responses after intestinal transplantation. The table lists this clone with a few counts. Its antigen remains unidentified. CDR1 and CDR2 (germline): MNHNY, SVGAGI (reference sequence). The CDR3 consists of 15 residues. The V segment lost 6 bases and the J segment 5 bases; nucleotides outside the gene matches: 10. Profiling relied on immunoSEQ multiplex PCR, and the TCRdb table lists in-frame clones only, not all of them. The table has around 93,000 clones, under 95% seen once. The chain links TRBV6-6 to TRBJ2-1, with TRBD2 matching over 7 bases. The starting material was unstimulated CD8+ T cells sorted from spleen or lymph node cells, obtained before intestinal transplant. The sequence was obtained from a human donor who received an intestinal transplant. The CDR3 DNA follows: TGTGCCAGCAGCGCGACTAGCTACTGGGACAATGAGCAGTTCTTC. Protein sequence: CASSATSYWDNEQFF.